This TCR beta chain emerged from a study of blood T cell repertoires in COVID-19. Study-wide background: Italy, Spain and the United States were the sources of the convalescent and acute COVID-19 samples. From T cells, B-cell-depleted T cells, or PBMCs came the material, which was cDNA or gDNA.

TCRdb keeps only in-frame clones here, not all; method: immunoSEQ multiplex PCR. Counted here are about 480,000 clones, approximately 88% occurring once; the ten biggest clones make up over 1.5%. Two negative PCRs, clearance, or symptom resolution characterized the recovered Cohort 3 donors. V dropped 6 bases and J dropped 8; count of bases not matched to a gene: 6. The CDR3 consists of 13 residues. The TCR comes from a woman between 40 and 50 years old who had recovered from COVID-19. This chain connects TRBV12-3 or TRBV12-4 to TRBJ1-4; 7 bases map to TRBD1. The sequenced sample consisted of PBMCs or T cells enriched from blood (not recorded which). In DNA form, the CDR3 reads TGTGCCAGCAGCTCAATACAGGGGGAAAAACTGTTTTTT. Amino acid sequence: CASSSIQGEKLFF.